This TCR beta chain was found in a study of blood T cells in healthy people across ages. This clonotype has a handful of counts. Its antigen is as yet unknown. A single base separates this from a much larger clone, so it may be a read error. Study observations and caveats: The authors considered diversity estimates from one million T cells to be underestimates. Diversity was higher, and naive CD4+ cells more numerous, in long-lived donors than in aged donors.

CDR1 and CDR2 (germline): SGHRS, YFSETQ. The CDR3 consists of 15 residues. For the second PCR, which ran for roughly 6 to 11 cycles, a sample-barcoded 5' primer and a J-beta primer mix were used. TCRdb independently ran MiXCR on the 5' RACE reads; one entry per CDR3 protein. In the table there are some 930,000 distinct CDR3 sequences, roughly 28% of which are singletons. Separately, the same data were catalogued under a study of T cells of mothers and their children. This second study says: No clones detected were persistent microchimeric T cell clones.

This receptor was obtained from a woman aged 35 to 49 in good health. This chain links TRBV5-1 with TRBJ2-4, with D perhaps TRBD1 or TRBD2 (7 bases each). The sample consisted of blood. CDR3 region: CVSSLGGTEKNIQYF. The CDR3 bases are TGCGTCAGCAGCTTGGGAGGGACAGAGAAAAACATTCAGTACTTC.